The entry that follows covers one TCR beta chain sequence. Its specific antigen is unknown. Qualities for individual bases were not recorded, and no much larger clone is one base off. Using the deep immunoSEQ assay, TCR CDR3 regions were amplified from genomic DNA by multiplex PCR. Extracted genomic DNA from each cell subset was spread evenly across all wells of several immunoSEQ 96-well plates, with each plate serving as a replicate. Each replicate PCR for sorted subsets received roughly 200 ng genomic DNA, equal to about 29,000 T cell genomes. The purified libraries were quantified using a Qubit 3.0 fluorometer, sized with a Bioanalyzer 2100, and then quantified again using the KAPA Library Quantification kit. Every immunoSEQ 96-well plate was sequenced on a dedicated single-read 150-cycle Illumina NextSeq 550 flow cell. On the study's bioinformatics: Because the immunoSEQ output included only junctional sequences and no quality scores, the filtering could not be the same as the filtering used for full-length reads. Sequences were annotated with PyIR, a Python wrapper for IgBLAST v1.9, using IMGT germline references to assign V/J genes and CDR3. Reads were filtered out if the reads had weak V/J assignments (E-value above 1e-6), no CDR3, stop codons, out-of-frame junctions, or ambiguous translated residues. A V3J clonotype was defined by an identical inferred V gene, J gene, and CDR3 amino acid sequence. Percentage overlap between repertoires was computed as shared unique clonotypes divided by the size of the smaller repertoire. Richness of each repertoire was evaluated using RTK rarefaction, the Chao1 estimator, and Recon v2.1 estimates of unobserved clonotypes. For all TCRbeta clonotypes obtained by the gDNA method from a few donors, generation probabilities were computed with OLGA. TCRdb took this table from immuneACCESS and kept in-frame rearrangements with V and J called. Such tables lack part of the clones; where checked against another copy, unresolved V genes explain under half of the gap, and the rest is unexplained. The V and J calls and clone size were taken over from that table, and D and trimming were inferred from the DNA. The sample profile shows some 2,500,000 clones; roughly 90% of them were found once. The ten largest make up 0.37% of the sample.

The sample is drawn from a study of shared clonotypes between healthy human individuals (TCRdb year 2020). Background for the entire study: Three men and two women, aged 18 to 49 years, made up the cohort. Different laboratories and diverse techniques were used to prepare libraries and sequence TCR repertoires, to increase sequencing depth and limit assay-specific biases. The study deeply sequenced blood TCR repertoires of 5 or 6 healthy adults to estimate repertoire size and the extent of clonotype sharing between individuals. Per donor, leukapheresis produced somewhere between about 0.9 and 9.5 billion PBMCs. Per donor, three plates each were used for CD4 naive and CD4 memory, two for CD8 naive, and one for CD8 memory. Study-wide findings and limitations: Even with the large sequencing depth, rarefaction of the sorted-subset datasets indicated that sequencing was incomplete. The small number of donors limited the genetic and exposure-history diversity represented. Compared with non-shared clonotypes, clonotypes shared by all four sorted-subset donors had higher generation probabilities. Estimated clonotype richness was generally larger for naive than for memory subsets. Pairwise subsampling indicated that sequencing depth was expected to affect the degree of clonotype sharing among donors. About 5% of naive CD4, around 4% of naive CD8, around 2.3% of memory CD4, and more than 0.35% of memory CD8 clonotypes were shared across a few donors. Sampling was restricted to blood, and TCR repertoires in tissue are likely to differ from TCR repertoires in blood.

Measured from the cysteine to the phenylalanine, the CDR3 is 14 residues long. The only DNA kept is the CDR3, 42 bases in frame from the first base. The germline V gene yields KGHSH for CDR1 and LQKENI for CDR2. For this chain, trimming is 2 bases at the V end and 6 bases at the J end, and the number of junction bases without a gene match is 6. The donors were healthy, HIV-negative adults with no recently reported acute infections or vaccinations. Every donor was a Caucasian adult residing in Nashville, Tennessee, USA. CD4+ T cells were enriched through magnetic negative selection, after which naive cells were positively selected on CD45RA and the remaining negative fraction served as the memory subset. Blood was collected by leukapheresis, and PBMCs were isolated by Ficoll-Histopaque density gradient centrifugation and then cryopreserved in liquid nitrogen vapor phase. Analytical flow cytometry was used to check the purity and quantity of every magnetically sorted T cell population. From each sorted fraction, genomic DNA was isolated and quantified by UV absorbance on a Nanodrop 2000c.

The sequence came from a man between 18 and 29 years old in good health. Some clones in this sample may be carry-over from other donors' samples. This sequence uses TRBV18 and TRBJ2-7; TRBD1 agrees with 8 junctional bases. Sequencing was carried out using naive CD4+ T cells from PBMCs. The cell subset or site label of this sample denotes: CD45RA+ positively selected. For the CDR3, the sequence is CASSPRTGQGEQYF. The nucleotides are TGTGCCAGCTCACCAAGGACAGGGCAAGGCGAGCAGTACTTC.